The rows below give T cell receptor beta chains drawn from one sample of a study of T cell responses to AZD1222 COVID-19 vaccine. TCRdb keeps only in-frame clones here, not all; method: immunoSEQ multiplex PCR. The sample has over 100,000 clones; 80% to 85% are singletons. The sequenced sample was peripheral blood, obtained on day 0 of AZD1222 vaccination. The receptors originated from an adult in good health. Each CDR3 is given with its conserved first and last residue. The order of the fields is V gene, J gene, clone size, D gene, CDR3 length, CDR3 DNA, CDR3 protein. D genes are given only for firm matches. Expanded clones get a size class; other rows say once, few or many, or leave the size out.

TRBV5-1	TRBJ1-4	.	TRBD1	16	TGCGCCAGCAGCTTGGAGGGGGCCTCACAAAATGAAAAACTGTTTTTT	CASSLEGASQNEKLFF
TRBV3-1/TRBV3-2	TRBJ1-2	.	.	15	TGTGCCAGCAGCTCTCGGACAGCTGTAGACTATGGCTACACCTTC	CASSSRTAVDYGYTF
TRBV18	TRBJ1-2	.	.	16	TGTGCCAGCTCACCACCTTCTACAAGGGCTGTTTATGGCTACACCTTC	CASSPPSTRAVYGYTF
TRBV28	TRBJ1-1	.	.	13	TGTGCCAGCAGCCCAAGTGAGAACACTGAAGCTTTCTTT	CASSPSENTEAFF
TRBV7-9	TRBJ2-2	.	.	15	TGTGCCAGCAGCCGAGCATCACGGGAGCACGGGGAGCTGTTTTTT	CASSRASREHGELFF
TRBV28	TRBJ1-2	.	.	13	TGTGCCAGCAGTTGGACAGAGTTCTATGGCTACACCTTC	CASSWTEFYGYTF
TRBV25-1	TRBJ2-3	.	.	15	TGTGCCAGCAGTGAATTAAGCTCTAGCACAGATACGCAGTATTTT	CASSELSSSTDTQYF
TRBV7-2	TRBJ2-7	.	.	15	TGTGCCAGCAGCCCAACCGGGACTCTGACCTACGAGCAGTACTTC	CASSPTGTLTYEQYF
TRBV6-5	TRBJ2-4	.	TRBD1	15	TGTGCCAGCTTTGAACAGGGGGAAGCCAAAAACATTCAGTACTTC	CASFEQGEAKNIQYF
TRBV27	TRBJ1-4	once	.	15	TGTGCCAGCAGTCCATTGGACGCATGGGGGGGAAAACTGTTTTTT	CASSPLDAWGGKLFF
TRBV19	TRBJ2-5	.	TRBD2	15	TGTGCCAGTAGTGGGACTAGCGGGAGGGGGGAGACCCAGTACTTC	CASSGTSGRGETQYF
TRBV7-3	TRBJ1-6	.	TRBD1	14	TGTGCCAGCAGCCCGGGACAGGGGAATTCACCCCTCCACTTT	CASSPGQGNSPLHF
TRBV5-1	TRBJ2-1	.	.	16	TGCGCCAGCAGCCGGTCCCCCCAGGGAGACCGGATGGTGCAGTTCTTC	CASSRSPQGDRMVQFF
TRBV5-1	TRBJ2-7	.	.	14	TGCGCCAGCAGCTTAGACAGATCCTCCTACGAGCAGTACTTC	CASSLDRSSYEQYF
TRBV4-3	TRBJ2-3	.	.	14	TGCGCCAGCAGCGCGACCCGTGGGGGAGATACGCAGTATTTT	CASSATRGGDTQYF
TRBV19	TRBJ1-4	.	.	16	TGTGCCAGTAGAAGACAGGAAAACCTATTAGGAGAAAAACTGTTTTTT	CASRRQENLLGEKLFF
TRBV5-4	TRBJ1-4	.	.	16	TGTGCCAGCAGCTTGGGTTTCGGGTTGGAGGGTGAAAAACTGTTTTTT	CASSLGFGLEGEKLFF
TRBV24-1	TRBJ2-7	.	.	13	TGTGCCACCAGTTGGGGGCCTAATTACGAGCAGTACTTC	CATSWGPNYEQYF
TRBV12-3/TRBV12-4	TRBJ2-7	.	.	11	TGTGCCAGCTCCGCTGCCTACGAGCAGTACTTC	CASSAAYEQYF
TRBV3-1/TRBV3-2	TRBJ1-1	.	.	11	TGTGCCAGCAGTACGAACACTGAAGCTTTCTTT	CASSTNTEAFF
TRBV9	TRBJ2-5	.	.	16	TGTGCCAGCAGCGTAGGGTTAAGGTCCATTCAAGAGACCCAGTACTTC	CASSVGLRSIQETQYF
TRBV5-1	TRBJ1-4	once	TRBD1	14	TGCGCCAGCAGCCTGGGACAGGGGAATGAAAAACTGTTTTTT	CASSLGQGNEKLFF
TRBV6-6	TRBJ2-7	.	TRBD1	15	TGTGCCAGCAGTTACCCGGGACAGGGGAACAACGAGCAGTACTTC	CASSYPGQGNNEQYF
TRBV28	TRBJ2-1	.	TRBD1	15	TGTGCCAGCAGTGCTCGGACAGGGGCATACAATGAGCAGTTCTTC	CASSARTGAYNEQFF
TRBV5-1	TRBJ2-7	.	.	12	TGCGCCAGCAGCTTGGAAGGGAGTGAGCAGTACTTC	CASSLEGSEQYF
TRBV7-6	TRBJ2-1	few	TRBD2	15	TGTGCCAGCAGCCCGAGCGGGGGGGCCTACAATGAGCAGTTCTTC	CASSPSGGAYNEQFF
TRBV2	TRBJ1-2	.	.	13	TGTGCCAGCAGGACACAGGGTTGGGATGGCTACACCTTC	CASRTQGWDGYTF
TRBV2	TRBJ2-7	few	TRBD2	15	TGTGCCAGCAGTGGATCTAGCGGGGGGACCTACGAGCAGTACTTC	CASSGSSGGTYEQYF